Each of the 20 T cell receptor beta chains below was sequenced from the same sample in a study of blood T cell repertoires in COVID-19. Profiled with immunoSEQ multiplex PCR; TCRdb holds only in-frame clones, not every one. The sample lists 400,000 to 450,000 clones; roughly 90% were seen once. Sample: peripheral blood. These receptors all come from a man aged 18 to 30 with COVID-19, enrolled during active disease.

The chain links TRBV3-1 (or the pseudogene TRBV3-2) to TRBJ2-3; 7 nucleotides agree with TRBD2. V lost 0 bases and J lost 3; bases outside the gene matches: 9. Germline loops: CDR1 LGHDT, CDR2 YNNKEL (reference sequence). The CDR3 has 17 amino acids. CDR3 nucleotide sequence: TGTGCCAGCAGCCAAGATCCCTTGGGAGGGGAGACAGATACGCAGTATTTT. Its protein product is CASSQDPLGGETDTQYF.

CDR3 amino acids: CASSLVQLEQFF. The CDR3, as DNA: TGTGCCAGCAGCTTGGTCCAGTTGGAGCAGTTCTTC. The rearrangement uses TRBV5-6 and TRBJ2-1; D remains ambiguous. This CDR3 is 12 amino acids long. Trimming pared 0 bases from V and 10 bases from J, leaving 8 bases between. CDR1 and CDR2 from the germline V gene are SGHDT and YYEEEE.

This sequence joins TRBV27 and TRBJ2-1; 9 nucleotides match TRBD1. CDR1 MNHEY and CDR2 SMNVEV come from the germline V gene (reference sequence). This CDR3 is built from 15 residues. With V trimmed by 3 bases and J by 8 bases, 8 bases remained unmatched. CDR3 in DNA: TGTGCCAGCAGTTTGACCGGGACAGGGCGCTATGAGCAGTTCTTC. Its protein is CASSLTGTGRYEQFF.

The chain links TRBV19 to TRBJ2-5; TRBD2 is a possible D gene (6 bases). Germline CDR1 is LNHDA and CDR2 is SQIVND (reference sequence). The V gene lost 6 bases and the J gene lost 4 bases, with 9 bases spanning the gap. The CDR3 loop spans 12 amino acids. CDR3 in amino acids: CASRGLGETQYF. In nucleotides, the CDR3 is TGTGCCAGTAGGGGACTCGGAGAGACCCAGTACTTC.

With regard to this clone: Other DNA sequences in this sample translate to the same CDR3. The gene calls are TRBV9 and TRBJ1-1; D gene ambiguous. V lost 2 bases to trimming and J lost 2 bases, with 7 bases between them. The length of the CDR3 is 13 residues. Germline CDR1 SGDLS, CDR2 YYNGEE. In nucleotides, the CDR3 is TGTGCCAGCAGCGTTGAACAAAACACTGAAGCTTTCTTT. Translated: CASSVEQNTEAFF.

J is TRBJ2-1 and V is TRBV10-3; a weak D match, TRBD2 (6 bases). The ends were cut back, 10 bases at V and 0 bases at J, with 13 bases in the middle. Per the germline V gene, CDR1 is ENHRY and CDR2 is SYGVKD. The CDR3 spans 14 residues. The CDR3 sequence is CATRDGSSYNEQFF. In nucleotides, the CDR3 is TGTGCCACCCGAGACGGGAGCTCCTACAATGAGCAGTTCTTC.

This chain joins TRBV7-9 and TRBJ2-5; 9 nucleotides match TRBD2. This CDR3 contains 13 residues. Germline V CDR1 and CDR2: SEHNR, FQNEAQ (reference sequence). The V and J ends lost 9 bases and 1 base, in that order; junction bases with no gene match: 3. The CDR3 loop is CASSTSGQETQYF. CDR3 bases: TGTGCCAGTTCGACTAGCGGCCAAGAGACCCAGTACTTC.

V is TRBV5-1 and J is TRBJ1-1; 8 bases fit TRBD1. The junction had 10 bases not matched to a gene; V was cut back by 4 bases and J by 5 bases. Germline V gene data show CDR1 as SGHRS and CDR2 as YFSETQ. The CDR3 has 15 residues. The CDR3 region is CASSPRPTGETEAFF. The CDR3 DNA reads TGCGCCAGCAGCCCCAGACCGACAGGGGAGACTGAAGCTTTCTTT.

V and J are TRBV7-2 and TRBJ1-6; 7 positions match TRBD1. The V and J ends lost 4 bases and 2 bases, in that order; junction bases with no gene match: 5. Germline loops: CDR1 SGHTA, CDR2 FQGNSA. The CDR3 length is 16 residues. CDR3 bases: TGTGCCAGCAGCTCGACTCAGGGGGCCTATAATTCACCCCTCCACTTT. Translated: CASSSTQGAYNSPLHF.

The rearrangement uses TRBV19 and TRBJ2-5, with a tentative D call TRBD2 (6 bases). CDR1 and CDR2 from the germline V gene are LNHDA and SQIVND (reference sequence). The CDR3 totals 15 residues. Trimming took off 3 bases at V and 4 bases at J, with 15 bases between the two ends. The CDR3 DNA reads TGTGCCAGTAGTATCGGGAGTAGGGGCGTAGAGACCCAGTACTTC. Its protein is CASSIGSRGVETQYF.

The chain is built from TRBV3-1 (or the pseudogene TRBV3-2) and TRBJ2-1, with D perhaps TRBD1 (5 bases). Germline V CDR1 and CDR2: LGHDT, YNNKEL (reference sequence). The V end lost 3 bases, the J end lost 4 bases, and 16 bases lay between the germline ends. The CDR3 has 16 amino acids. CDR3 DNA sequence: TGTGCCAGCAGCCATCGGACAACAAAAAATTACAATGAGCAGTTCTTC. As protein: CASSHRTTKNYNEQFF.

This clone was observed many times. In DNA, the CDR3 is TGTGCCAGCAGCTCGTCTCGGGTATTCAATGAGCAGTTCTTC. Protein product: CASSSSRVFNEQFF. This rearrangement joins TRBV7-6 to TRBJ2-1, with unresolved D. The CDR3 is 14 residues long. Deletions cut 4 bases from V and 6 bases from J, with 13 bases between. CDR1 and CDR2 (germline): SGHVS, FNYEAQ.

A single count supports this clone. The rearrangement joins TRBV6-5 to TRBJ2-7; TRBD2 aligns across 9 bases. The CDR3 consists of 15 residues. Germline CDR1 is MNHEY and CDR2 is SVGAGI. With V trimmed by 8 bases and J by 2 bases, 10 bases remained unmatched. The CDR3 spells CASSAGGSATYEQYF. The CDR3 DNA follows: TGTGCCAGCTCCGCGGGAGGGTCAGCAACCTACGAGCAGTACTTC.

The CDR3: CASSLATSGRNEQFF. The CDR3 nucleotides read TGTGCCAGCAGCTTAGCGACTAGCGGGAGGAATGAGCAGTTCTTC. This sequence joins TRBV11-2 and TRBJ2-1, with TRBD2 matching 13 bases. The CDR3 length is 15 residues. Germline V lookup: CDR1 SGHAT, CDR2 FQNNGV. Trimming removed 1 base from V and 7 bases from J; junction bases left unmatched: 1.

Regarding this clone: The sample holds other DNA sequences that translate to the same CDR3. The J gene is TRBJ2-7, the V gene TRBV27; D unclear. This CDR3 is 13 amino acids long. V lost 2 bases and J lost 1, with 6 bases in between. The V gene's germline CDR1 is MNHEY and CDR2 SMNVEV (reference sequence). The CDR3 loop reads CASSLGRSYEQYF. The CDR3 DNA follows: TGTGCCAGCAGTTTAGGCAGGTCCTACGAGCAGTACTTC.

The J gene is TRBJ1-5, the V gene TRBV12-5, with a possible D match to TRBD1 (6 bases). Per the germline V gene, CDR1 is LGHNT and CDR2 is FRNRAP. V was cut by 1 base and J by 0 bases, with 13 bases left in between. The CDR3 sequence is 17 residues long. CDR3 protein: CASGLDKGGTSNQPQHF. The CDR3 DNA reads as TGTGCTAGTGGTTTGGACAAAGGGGGAACTAGCAATCAGCCCCAGCATTTT.

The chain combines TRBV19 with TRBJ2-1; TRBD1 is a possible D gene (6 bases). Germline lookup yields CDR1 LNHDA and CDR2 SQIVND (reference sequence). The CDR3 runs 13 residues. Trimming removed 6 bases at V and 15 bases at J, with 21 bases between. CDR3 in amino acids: CASRDSGTPSSFF. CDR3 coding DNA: TGTGCCAGTAGGGACAGTGGGACGCCCAGTTCGTTCTTC.

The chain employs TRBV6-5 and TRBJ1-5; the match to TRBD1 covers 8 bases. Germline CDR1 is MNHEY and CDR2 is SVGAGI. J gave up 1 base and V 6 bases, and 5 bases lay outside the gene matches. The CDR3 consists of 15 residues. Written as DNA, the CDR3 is TGTGCCAGCAGCCTGACAGGGGCGAGCAATCAGCCCCAGCATTTT. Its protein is CASSLTGASNQPQHF.

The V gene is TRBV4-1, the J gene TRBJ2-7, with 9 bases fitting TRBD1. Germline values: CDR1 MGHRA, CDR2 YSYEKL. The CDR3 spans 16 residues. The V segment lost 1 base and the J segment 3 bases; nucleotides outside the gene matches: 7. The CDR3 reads CASSQGGGTGSYEQYF. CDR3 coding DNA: TGCGCCAGCAGCCAAGGAGGTGGGACAGGGAGCTACGAGCAGTACTTC.

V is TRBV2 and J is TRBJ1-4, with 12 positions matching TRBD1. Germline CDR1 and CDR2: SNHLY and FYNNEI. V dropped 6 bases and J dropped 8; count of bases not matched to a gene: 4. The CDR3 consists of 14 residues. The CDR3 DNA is TGTGCCAGCAGGGGGACAGGGGGCGTCGAAAAACTGTTTTTT. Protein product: CASRGTGGVEKLFF.